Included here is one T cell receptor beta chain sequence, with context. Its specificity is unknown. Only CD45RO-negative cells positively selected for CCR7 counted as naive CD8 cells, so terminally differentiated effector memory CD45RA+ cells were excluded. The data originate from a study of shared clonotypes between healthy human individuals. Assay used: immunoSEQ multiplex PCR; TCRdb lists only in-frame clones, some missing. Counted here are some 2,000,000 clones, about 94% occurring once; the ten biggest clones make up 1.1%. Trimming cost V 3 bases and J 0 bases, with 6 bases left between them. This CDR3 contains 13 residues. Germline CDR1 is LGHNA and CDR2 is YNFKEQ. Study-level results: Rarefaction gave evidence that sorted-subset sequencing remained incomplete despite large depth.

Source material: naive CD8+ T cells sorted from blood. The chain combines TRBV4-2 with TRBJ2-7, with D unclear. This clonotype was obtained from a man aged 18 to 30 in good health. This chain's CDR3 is CASSHTDSYEQYF. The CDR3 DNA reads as TGTGCCAGCAGCCACACCGACTCCTACGAGCAGTACTTC.